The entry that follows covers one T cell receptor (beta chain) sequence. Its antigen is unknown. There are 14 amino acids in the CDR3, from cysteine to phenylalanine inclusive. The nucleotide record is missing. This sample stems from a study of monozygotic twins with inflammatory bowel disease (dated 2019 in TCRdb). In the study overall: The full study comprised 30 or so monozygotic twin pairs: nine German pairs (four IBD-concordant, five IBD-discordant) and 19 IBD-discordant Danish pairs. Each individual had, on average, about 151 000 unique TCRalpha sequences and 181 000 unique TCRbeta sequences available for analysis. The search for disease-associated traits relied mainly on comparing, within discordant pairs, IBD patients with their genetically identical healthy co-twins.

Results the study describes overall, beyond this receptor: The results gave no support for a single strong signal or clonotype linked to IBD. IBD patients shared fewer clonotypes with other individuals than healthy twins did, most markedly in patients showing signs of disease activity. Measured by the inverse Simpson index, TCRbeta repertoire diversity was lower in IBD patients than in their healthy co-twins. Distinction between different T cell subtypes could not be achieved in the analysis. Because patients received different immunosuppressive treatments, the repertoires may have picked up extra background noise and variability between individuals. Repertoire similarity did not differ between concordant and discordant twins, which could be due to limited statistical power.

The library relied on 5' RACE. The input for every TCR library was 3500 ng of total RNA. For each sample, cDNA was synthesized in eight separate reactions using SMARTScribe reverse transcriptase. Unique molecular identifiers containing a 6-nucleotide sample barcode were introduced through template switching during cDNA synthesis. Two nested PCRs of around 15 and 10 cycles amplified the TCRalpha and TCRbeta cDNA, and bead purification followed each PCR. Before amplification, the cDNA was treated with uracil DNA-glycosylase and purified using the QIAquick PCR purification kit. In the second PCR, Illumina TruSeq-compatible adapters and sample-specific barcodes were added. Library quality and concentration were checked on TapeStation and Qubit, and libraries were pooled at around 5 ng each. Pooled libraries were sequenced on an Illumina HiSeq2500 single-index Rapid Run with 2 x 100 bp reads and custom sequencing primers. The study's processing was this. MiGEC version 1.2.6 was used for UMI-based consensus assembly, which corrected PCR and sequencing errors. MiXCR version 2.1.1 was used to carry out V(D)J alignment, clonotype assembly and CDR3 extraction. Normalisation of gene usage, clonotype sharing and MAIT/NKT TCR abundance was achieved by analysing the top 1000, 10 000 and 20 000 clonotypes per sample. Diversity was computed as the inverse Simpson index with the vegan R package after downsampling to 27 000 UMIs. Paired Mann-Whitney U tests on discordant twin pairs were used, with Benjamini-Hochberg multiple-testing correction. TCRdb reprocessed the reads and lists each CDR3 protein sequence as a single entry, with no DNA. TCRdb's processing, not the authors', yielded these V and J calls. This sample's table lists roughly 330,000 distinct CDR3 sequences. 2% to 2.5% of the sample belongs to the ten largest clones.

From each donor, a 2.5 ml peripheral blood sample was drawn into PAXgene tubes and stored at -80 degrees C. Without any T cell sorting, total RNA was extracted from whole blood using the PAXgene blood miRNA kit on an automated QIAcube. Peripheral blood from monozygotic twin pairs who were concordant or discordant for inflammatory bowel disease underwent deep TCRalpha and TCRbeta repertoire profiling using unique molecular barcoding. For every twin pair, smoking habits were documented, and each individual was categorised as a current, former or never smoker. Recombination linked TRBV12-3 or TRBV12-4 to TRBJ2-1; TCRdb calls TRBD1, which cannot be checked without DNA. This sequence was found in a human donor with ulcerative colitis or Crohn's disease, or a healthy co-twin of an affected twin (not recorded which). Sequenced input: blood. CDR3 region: CASRYRDSNNEQFF.